This T cell receptor beta chain appears in the sequencing data of a study of CXCR3-negative and CXCR3-positive naive CD8 T cells. At the level of the study: Overall TRB read output was some 140 million, and each library contained about 1.5 +/- 0.3 million reads. Findings and caveats of the study: Naive subsets displayed similar surface CD5, and TCR strength was inferred from TRB CDR3 properties. CXCR3-positive naive cells carried more hydrophobic TRB CDR3s than CXCR3-negative ones.

Every CD8+ subset sample held about 280,000 flow-sorted cells, done in triplicate. cDNA libraries for TRB were generated by 5' RACE incorporating UMI labels. No DNA is given; TCRdb re-called the 5' RACE reads and lists each CDR3 protein once. The sample yields approximately 120,000 distinct CDR3 sequences, of which the top ten take up approximately 0.38%. Remarks on this clonotype: The antigen is not known.

The specimen sequenced was naive CXCR3+ CD8+ T cells from blood. Specified subset: CD45RO-CCR7+CD27+CD95- naive CD8+ T cells expressing CXCR3 (TNR3+). This receptor was obtained from a human donor in good health. Some clones in this sample may be carry-over from other donors' samples.

CDR3 in amino acids: CASSFRYQETQYF. The chain employs TRBV28 and TRBJ2-5. Germline CDR1 reads MDHEN; CDR2 reads SYDVKM. CDR3 length equals 13 residues. Looking up the rest from reference TRBV28 and TRBJ2-5 gives the full variable domain: DVKVTQSSRYLVKRTGEKVFLECVQDMDHENMFWYRQDPGLGLRLIYFSYDVKMKEKGDIPEGYSVSREKKERFSLILESASTNQTSMYLCASSFRYQETQYFGPGTRLLVL.